The 11 T cell receptor beta chains reported below all come from one sample, sequenced in a study of shared clonotypes between healthy human individuals. Measured with immunoSEQ multiplex PCR; TCRdb has only the in-frame clones, and not every one. Among about 1.1 million clones listed, approximately 80% were seen once. Sequencing was carried out using memory CD4+ T cells from PBMCs. Subset described: CD45RA-negative fraction. The receptors derive from a man between 18 and 29 years old in good health. Some clones in this sample may be carry-over from other donors' samples.

The chain uses TRBV19 and TRBJ1-5; 7 nucleotides align to TRBD1. Per the germline V gene, CDR1 is LNHDA and CDR2 is SQIVND (reference sequence). V lost 4 bases and J lost 5; bases outside the gene matches: 8. The CDR3 runs to 15 residues. The CDR3 coding sequence is TGTGCCAGTAGTAGACAGGGATGGACAGATCAGCCCCAGCATTTT. It codes for CASSRQGWTDQPQHF.

The chain combines TRBV30 with TRBJ2-5, with D uncertain. The DNA end is a closer match to TRBJ2-7, so the J assignment may be wrong. There are 12 residues in the CDR3. CDR1 GTSNPN and CDR2 SVGIG come from the germline V gene (reference sequence). The CDR3 region is CAWSVPSYEQYF. Here the CDR3 DNA reads TGTGCCTGGAGTGTACCATCCTACGAGCAGTACTTC.

This clone was found a few times. Additional DNA sequences in this sample encode the identical CDR3. The V gene is TRBV5-1, the J gene TRBJ1-2; D is ambiguous. Germline V gives CDR1 SGHRS, CDR2 YFSETQ. The V and J ends lost 1 base and 0 bases respectively, with 4 bases between them. This CDR3 has 13 residues. DNA for the CDR3: TGCGCCAGCAGCTTGACATCTAACTATGGCTACACCTTC. Its translation: CASSLTSNYGYTF.

A few counts support this clone. This chain connects TRBV5-8 to TRBJ2-1, with 12 bases matching TRBD2. The V gene end was trimmed by 2 bases and the J gene end by 10 bases; junction bases not matched to a gene: 7. Germline V gene sequence: CDR1 SGHTS, CDR2 YDEGEE. The length of the CDR3 is 15 residues. In DNA form, the CDR3 reads TGTGCCAGCAGCTTCCGACTAGCGGGAGTCCGGGAGCAGTTCTTC. It specifies CASSFRLAGVREQFF.

The V and J genes are TRBV11-2 and TRBJ2-2; the D is unclear. Germline-derived CDR1 and CDR2 are SGHAT and FQNNGV. The CDR3 is 17 amino acids. Trimming shortened V by 1 base and J by 0 bases, and 12 bases separated the two germline ends. CDR3 in DNA: TGTGCCAGCAGCTTAGTTTGGACGAACGCGAACACCGGGGAGCTGTTTTTT. Protein product: CASSLVWTNANTGELFF.

This clone turned up a few times. The chain joins TRBV7-9 to TRBJ1-2, with D maybe TRBD1 (5 bases). V lost 6 bases to trimming and J lost 4 bases, with 21 bases between them. The CDR3 contains 16 residues. The V gene's germline CDR1 is SEHNR and CDR2 FQNEAQ (reference sequence). The CDR3 reads CASSPPPGTGIYGYTF. The CDR3 nucleotides read TGTGCCAGCAGTCCACCCCCCGGGACGGGCATCTATGGCTACACCTTC.

V is TRBV4-1 and J is TRBJ2-7; D might be TRBD1 or TRBD2, each matching 5 bases. The CDR3 runs to 16 residues. Deletions cut 0 bases from V and 1 base from J, with 13 bases between. Germline values: CDR1 MGHRA, CDR2 YSYEKL. CDR3 in DNA: TGCGCCAGCAGCCAAGATCTGGCAGGGAGATCCTACGAGCAGTACTTC. This translates into CASSQDLAGRSYEQYF.

CDR3 DNA: TGTGCCAGCAGTCCACCGGACAGGCGGTTCATCGAGCAGTACTTC. Translation: CASSPPDRRFIEQYF. This sequence joins TRBV28 and TRBJ2-7; 7 nucleotides align to TRBD1. There are 15 residues in the CDR3. CDR1 is MDHEN, CDR2 SYDVKM, per germline. V trimming: 5 bases; J trimming: 6 bases; junction bases outside the gene matches: 13.

The J gene is TRBJ2-1, the V gene TRBV15; 15 bases map to TRBD2. CDR1 is LNHNV, CDR2 YYDKDF, per germline (reference sequence). The V gene end was trimmed by 6 bases and the J gene end by 0 bases; junction bases not matched to a gene: 15. This CDR3 contains 21 residues. This CDR3 is CATSLFQGLAGGTRSYNEQFF. The CDR3 region has the DNA TGTGCCACCAGTTTGTTCCAAGGACTAGCGGGAGGGACTCGCTCCTACAATGAGCAGTTCTTC.

CDR3 amino acids: CASSHSGQGAAGYTF. In DNA form, the CDR3 reads TGTGCCAGCAGCCACTCGGGACAGGGGGCAGCTGGCTACACCTTC. The chain is built from TRBV16 and TRBJ1-2, with TRBD1 matching over 12 bases. Unmatched junction bases numbered 6, after V lost 3 bases and J lost 7 bases. The CDR3 is 15 residues long. The germline CDR1 and CDR2 sequences are KGHSY and FQNENV. Full variable domain (outside the CDR3, taken from reference TRBV16 and TRBJ1-2): GEEVAQTPKHLVRGEGQKAKLYCAPIKGHSYVFWYQQVLKNEFKFLISFQNENVFDETGMPKERFSAKCLPNSPCSLEIQATKLEDSAVYFCASSHSGQGAAGYTFGSGTRLTVV.

The J gene is TRBJ2-7, the V gene TRBV15; D is possibly TRBD1 or TRBD2 (6 bases each). The CDR3 consists of 16 residues. Trimming took off 5 bases at V and 1 base at J, with 18 bases between the two ends. Germline V CDR1 and CDR2: LNHNV, YYDKDF (reference sequence). The CDR3 protein is CATSVGPGAISYEQYF. Written as DNA, the CDR3 is TGTGCCACCAGCGTCGGCCCGGGGGCTATATCCTACGAGCAGTACTTC. The entire variable domain, with the rest obtained from reference TRBV15 and TRBJ2-7, is as follows: DAMVIQNPRYQVTQFGKPVTLSCSQTLNHNVMYWYQQKSSQAPKLLFHYYDKDFNNEADTPDNFQSRRPNTSFCFLDIRSPGLGDTAMYLCATSVGPGAISYEQYFGPGTRLTVT.